This is a list of T cell receptor beta chains from one sample in a study of T cells after yellow fever vaccination. TCRdb called the 5' RACE reads again in MiXCR, with one record for every CDR3 protein. The table lists some 48,000 distinct CDR3 sequences, around 6.4% of them singletons. The source was PBMCs, either bulk or a sorted T-cell subset (CD4+, CD8+, memory, or dextramer-sorted; not recorded which), collected 45 days after the yellow fever booster vaccination. The origin of the receptors is a man aged 25 to 45 who received the YFV17D yellow fever vaccine. Each CDR3 is given with its conserved first and last residue. A D gene is named only where the DNA matches it firmly. Size is stated for part of the rows, as once, few or many counts, or as a class when the clone is expanded.

many	TRBV6-2/TRBV6-3	TRBJ2-1	TRBD2	CASSTTGLAGKLNNEQFF	TGTGCCAGCAGCACCACGGGACTAGCCGGGAAACTAAACAATGAGCAGTTCTTC
.	TRBV3-1	TRBJ2-6	TRBD1	CASSQAGTGRSSGANVLTF	TGTGCCAGCAGCCAAGCCGGGACAGGACGTAGCTCTGGGGCCAACGTCCTGACTTTC
many	TRBV29-1	TRBJ2-2	.	CSTPGLTNTGELFF	TGCAGCACTCCCGGGCTGACGAACACCGGGGAGCTGTTTTTT
many	TRBV6-2/TRBV6-3	TRBJ2-1	TRBD2	CASSYSMTSGPGHEQFF	TGTGCCAGCAGTTACTCGATGACTAGCGGGCCTGGTCATGAGCAGTTCTTC
.	TRBV18	TRBJ2-3	TRBD2	CASSPALIAGGLTDTQYF	TGTGCCAGCTCACCAGCCCTAATAGCGGGAGGGCTTACAGATACGCAGTATTTT
many	TRBV12-3/TRBV12-4	TRBJ2-6	.	CASSLLGASRGANVLTF	TGTGCCAGCAGTTTGTTGGGGGCCTCGCGCGGGGCCAACGTCCTGACTTTC
many	TRBV3-1	TRBJ2-7	.	CASSQELGYYEQYF	TGTGCCAGCAGCCAAGAACTAGGCTACTACGAGCAGTACTTC
few	TRBV20-1	TRBJ1-2	.	CSARDYRPSGYGYTF	TGCAGTGCTAGAGATTATCGGCCTAGCGGCTATGGCTACACCTTC
many	TRBV6-2/TRBV6-3	TRBJ2-1	TRBD1	CASSSWDSEQFF	TGTGCCAGCAGCTCCTGGGACAGTGAGCAGTTCTTC
.	TRBV6-5	TRBJ1-1	TRBD1	CASSLRDSNTEAFF	TGTGCCAGCAGTTTACGGGACAGTAACACTGAAGCTTTCTTT
few	TRBV20-1	TRBJ2-5	.	CSARGAEGETQYF	TGCAGTGCTAGGGGCGCCGAGGGAGAGACCCAGTACTTC
few	TRBV25-1	TRBJ2-2	.	CASSDRKNTGELFF	TGTGCCAGCAGTGACAGGAAGAACACCGGGGAGCTGTTTTTT
.	TRBV9	TRBJ1-1	.	CASSVDQGNTEAFF	TGTGCCAGCAGCGTAGACCAGGGGAACACTGAAGCTTTCTTT
medium-sized	TRBV27	TRBJ2-5	TRBD2	CASSLSRTSGHKETQYF	TGTGCCAGCAGTTTATCGAGGACTAGCGGGCACAAGGAGACCCAGTACTTC
.	TRBV7-2	TRBJ2-3	.	CASSSGYGDTQYF	TGTGCCAGCAGCTCGGGGTATGGGGATACGCAGTATTTT
medium-sized	TRBV4-2	TRBJ2-7	TRBD2	CASTRRGVKGQYF	TGTGCCAGCACCCGCCGGGGGGTGAAGGGGCAGTACTTC
many	TRBV7-2	TRBJ2-5	.	CASSFQTGIPETQYF	TGTGCCAGCAGCTTCCAAACAGGAATCCCAGAGACCCAGTACTTC